This T cell receptor beta chain was observed in a study of cytomegalovirus exposure and HLA in healthy donors. About the research overall: There were 350 to 450 genotyped donors. Of these, 75% to 90% fell in the genetic ancestry cluster associated with self-reported Caucasian donors. Study observations and caveats: Sequencing likely produced, as an artifact, a cluster of highly shared sequence variants. Per published reports, the classifier diagnosed cytomegalovirus status with high specificity and sensitivity. V- and J-gene trimming in TCR beta was tied to a missense DCLRE1C variant by an analysis performed later.

Per the germline V gene, CDR1 is SGHNT and CDR2 is YYREEE (reference sequence). The CDR3 has 18 amino acids. Unmatched junction bases numbered 12, after V lost 4 bases and J lost 5 bases. This clone was picked up a small number of times. Its antigen is not identified. PCR was performed using 60 Vbeta and 13 Jbeta primers. Sequencing was performed with immunoSEQ multiplex PCR; in TCRdb, only in-frame clones are kept and a portion is missing. The sample consists of 150,000 to 200,000 clones, about 80% of them appearing once. The chain joins TRBV5-4 to TRBJ2-5; 15 nucleotides agree with TRBD2. The source is a woman in her thirties or forties in good health and CMV-seronegative. Source material: PBMCs. Here the CDR3 reads CASSTWTSGGAFPETQYF. CDR3 sequence (DNA): TGTGCCAGCAGCACCTGGACTAGCGGGGGGGCTTTCCCCGAGACCCAGTACTTC.